A selection of T cell receptor beta chains follows, all from one sample in a study of CD8 T cell repertoires and HIV-1 epitope variants. Measured with immunoSEQ multiplex PCR; TCRdb has only the in-frame clones, and not every one. Counted here are 5,700 or so clones, about 63% occurring once; the ten biggest clones make up roughly 42%. These receptors are not linked to any known antigen. The sample comprised cultured CD8+ T cells derived from PBMCs. Receptors originate from a male donor with HIV. Both conserved end residues are part of each CDR3. D genes are given only for firm matches. Part of the rows lack a size; the others show once, few, many or a class for expanded clones.

clone_size: -
j_call: TRBJ2-6
v_call: TRBV15
d_call: -
cdr3_aa: CATSRDGRGSGANVLTF
cdr3_nt: TGTGCCACCAGCAGAGATGGCAGGGGATCTGGGGCCAACGTCCTGACTTTC

clone_size: -
j_call: TRBJ2-2
v_call: TRBV27
d_call: TRBD1
cdr3_aa: CASSSTGDTGELFF
cdr3_nt: TGTGCCAGCAGCTCCACAGGGGACACCGGGGAGCTGTTTTTT

clone_size: -
j_call: TRBJ1-1
v_call: TRBV5-6
d_call: -
cdr3_aa: CASSPGNTEAFF
cdr3_nt: TGTGCCAGCAGCCCTGGGAACACTGAAGCTTTCTTT

clone_size: -
j_call: TRBJ2-4
v_call: TRBV7-9
d_call: TRBD1
cdr3_aa: CASSSDREWHIQYF
cdr3_nt: TGTGCCAGCAGCTCGGACAGGGAGTGGCACATTCAGTACTTC

clone_size: -
j_call: TRBJ2-1
v_call: TRBV4-1
d_call: -
cdr3_aa: CASSHPGGYNEQFF
cdr3_nt: TGCGCCAGCAGCCATCCCGGGGGTTACAATGAGCAGTTCTTC

clone_size: -
j_call: TRBJ2-6
v_call: TRBV27
d_call: -
cdr3_aa: CASSLLSGANVLTF
cdr3_nt: TGTGCCAGCAGTCTGTTATCTGGGGCCAACGTCCTGACTTTC

clone_size: -
j_call: TRBJ2-7
v_call: TRBV10-1
d_call: TRBD2
cdr3_aa: CASSGDYFYEQYF
cdr3_nt: TGCGCCAGCAGTGGGGACTATTTTTACGAGCAGTACTTC

clone_size: few
j_call: TRBJ2-1
v_call: TRBV5-1
d_call: -
cdr3_aa: CASSLTSSFPNEQFF
cdr3_nt: TGCGCCAGCAGCTTAACTAGCTCCTTCCCCAATGAGCAGTTCTTC

clone_size: -
j_call: TRBJ2-7
v_call: TRBV2
d_call: TRBD2
cdr3_aa: CASSTGLAGVGASEQYF
cdr3_nt: TGTGCCAGCAGTACGGGACTAGCGGGAGTGGGCGCCTCCGAGCAGTACTTC

clone_size: -
j_call: TRBJ1-5
v_call: TRBV15
d_call: -
cdr3_aa: CATSRGVQPQHF
cdr3_nt: TGTGCCACCAGCAGGGGGGTTCAGCCCCAGCATTTT

clone_size: once
j_call: TRBJ2-1
v_call: TRBV29-1
d_call: -
cdr3_aa: CSVADSGDEQFF
cdr3_nt: TGCAGCGTTGCTGATAGCGGAGATGAGCAGTTCTTC

clone_size: -
j_call: TRBJ1-6
v_call: TRBV6-1
d_call: -
cdr3_aa: CASSEVRSYNSPLHF
cdr3_nt: TGTGCCAGCAGTGAGGTCCGCTCCTATAATTCACCCCTCCACTTT

clone_size: -
j_call: TRBJ2-7
v_call: TRBV2
d_call: -
cdr3_aa: CASSPDGFYEQYF
cdr3_nt: TGTGCCAGCAGCCCCGACGGGTTCTACGAGCAGTACTTC

clone_size: -
j_call: TRBJ2-1
v_call: TRBV27
d_call: -
cdr3_aa: CASSLGGDNYNEQFF
cdr3_nt: TGTGCCAGCAGTTTAGGGGGAGATAACTACAATGAGCAGTTCTTC

clone_size: -
j_call: TRBJ1-2
v_call: TRBV6-5
d_call: -
cdr3_aa: CASSEEVGRYTF
cdr3_nt: TGTGCCAGCAGTGAAGAAGTAGGGAGGTACACCTTC

clone_size: -
j_call: TRBJ2-5
v_call: TRBV25-1
d_call: -
cdr3_aa: CASSETVKGETQYF
cdr3_nt: TGTGCCAGCAGTGAGACCGTGAAGGGCGAGACCCAGTACTTC

clone_size: -
j_call: TRBJ1-2
v_call: TRBV2
d_call: -
cdr3_aa: CASRAGGGYTF
cdr3_nt: TGTGCCAGCAGGGCCGGGGGAGGCTACACCTTC

clone_size: -
j_call: TRBJ1-3
v_call: TRBV7-8
d_call: -
cdr3_aa: CASSSRTANPGDTIYF
cdr3_nt: TGTGCCAGCAGCTCCCGGACAGCCAACCCCGGGGACACCATATATTTT

clone_size: -
j_call: TRBJ2-5
v_call: TRBV7-2
d_call: -
cdr3_aa: CASSLGSGVRETQYF
cdr3_nt: TGTGCCAGCAGCTTAGGTTCGGGGGTCCGGGAGACCCAGTACTTC

clone_size: few
j_call: TRBJ1-1
v_call: TRBV4-1
d_call: -
cdr3_aa: CASSQGTAEAFF
cdr3_nt: TGCGCCAGCAGCCAAGGGACAGCCGAAGCTTTCTTT

clone_size: -
j_call: TRBJ2-2
v_call: TRBV6-4
d_call: -
cdr3_aa: CASSAGDTGELFF
cdr3_nt: TGTGCCAGCAGTGCAGGGGACACCGGGGAGCTGTTTTTT

clone_size: once
j_call: TRBJ1-1
v_call: TRBV5-1
d_call: -
cdr3_aa: CASSWGPLPTNTEAFF
cdr3_nt: TGCGCCAGCAGTTGGGGGCCACTACCTACGAACACTGAAGCTTTCTTT

clone_size: few
j_call: TRBJ2-3
v_call: TRBV27
d_call: TRBD2
cdr3_aa: CASRHTTTSGTDTQYF
cdr3_nt: TGTGCCAGCAGACATACGACGACTAGCGGCACAGATACGCAGTATTTT

clone_size: -
j_call: TRBJ2-7
v_call: TRBV4-3
d_call: -
cdr3_aa: CASSQYQTAGDEQYF
cdr3_nt: TGCGCCAGCAGCCAATACCAGACAGCCGGGGACGAGCAGTACTTC

clone_size: -
j_call: TRBJ1-2
v_call: TRBV27
d_call: TRBD1
cdr3_aa: CASSDGTDPTF
cdr3_nt: TGTGCCAGCAGCGACGGGACAGATCCCACCTTC

clone_size: -
j_call: TRBJ2-2
v_call: TRBV5-4
d_call: -
cdr3_aa: CASRPSRGHTGELFF
cdr3_nt: TGTGCCAGCAGACCATCCAGGGGTCACACCGGGGAGCTGTTTTTT

clone_size: -
j_call: TRBJ2-1
v_call: TRBV29-1
d_call: -
cdr3_aa: CSVVRARDEQFF
cdr3_nt: TGCAGCGTTGTTAGGGCGCGCGATGAGCAGTTCTTC

clone_size: -
j_call: TRBJ2-2
v_call: TRBV11-3
d_call: TRBD2
cdr3_aa: CASSPSSGRAVAGELFF
cdr3_nt: TGTGCCAGCAGCCCCTCCAGCGGGAGGGCCGTCGCCGGGGAGCTGTTTTTT

clone_size: -
j_call: TRBJ2-6
v_call: TRBV14
d_call: -
cdr3_aa: CASSGSPGSSGANVLTF
cdr3_nt: TGTGCCAGCAGCGGAAGTCCGGGTAGCTCTGGGGCCAACGTCCTGACTTTC

clone_size: -
j_call: TRBJ2-7
v_call: TRBV28
d_call: -
cdr3_aa: CASSSTDRFYEQYF
cdr3_nt: TGTGCCAGCAGTTCCACCGACAGGTTTTACGAGCAGTACTTC

clone_size: -
j_call: TRBJ1-5
v_call: TRBV19
d_call: -
cdr3_aa: CASTRGRERSNQPQHF
cdr3_nt: TGTGCCAGTACCCGAGGGAGGGAGAGAAGCAATCAGCCCCAGCATTTT

clone_size: -
j_call: TRBJ1-1
v_call: TRBV5-1
d_call: -
cdr3_aa: CASSYSQGTEAFF
cdr3_nt: TGCGCCAGCAGCTATTCACAGGGCACTGAAGCTTTCTTT

clone_size: once
j_call: TRBJ2-2
v_call: TRBV11-3
d_call: TRBD1
cdr3_aa: CASSADRGNTGELFF
cdr3_nt: TGTGCCAGCAGCGCAGACAGGGGGAACACCGGGGAGCTGTTTTTT

clone_size: -
j_call: TRBJ2-2
v_call: TRBV27
d_call: TRBD1
cdr3_aa: CASSYRGSWGELFF
cdr3_nt: TGTGCCAGCAGTTACAGGGGGTCGTGGGGGGAGCTGTTTTTT

clone_size: once
j_call: TRBJ2-3
v_call: TRBV19
d_call: -
cdr3_aa: CASSSWVLTDTQYF
cdr3_nt: TGTGCCAGTAGTAGTTGGGTTCTCACAGATACGCAGTATTTT

clone_size: -
j_call: TRBJ2-7
v_call: TRBV28
d_call: -
cdr3_aa: CASKTSPDYNYEQYF
cdr3_nt: TGTGCCAGCAAGACATCCCCGGACTACAACTACGAGCAGTACTTC

clone_size: -
j_call: TRBJ1-3
v_call: TRBV29-1
d_call: -
cdr3_aa: CSVESGNTIYF
cdr3_nt: TGCAGCGTTGAGAGCGGAAACACCATATATTTT

clone_size: few
j_call: TRBJ2-1
v_call: TRBV6-5
d_call: TRBD2
cdr3_aa: CASSYSGLAGGNEQFF
cdr3_nt: TGTGCCAGCAGTTACTCGGGACTAGCGGGGGGGAATGAGCAGTTCTTC

clone_size: -
j_call: TRBJ2-5
v_call: TRBV12-5
d_call: TRBD1
cdr3_aa: CASGLPTGGLQETQYF
cdr3_nt: TGTGCTAGTGGTTTGCCGACAGGGGGACTACAAGAGACCCAGTACTTC

clone_size: few
j_call: TRBJ2-7
v_call: TRBV6-1
d_call: -
cdr3_aa: CASSEGAGPYEQYF
cdr3_nt: TGTGCCAGCAGTGAAGGAGCAGGTCCCTACGAGCAGTACTTC

clone_size: -
j_call: TRBJ2-7
v_call: TRBV28
d_call: -
cdr3_aa: CASSLSEDYEQYF
cdr3_nt: TGTGCCAGCAGTTTATCAGAAGACTACGAGCAGTACTTC

clone_size: once
j_call: TRBJ1-2
v_call: TRBV5-5
d_call: -
cdr3_aa: CASSLDSTYGYTF
cdr3_nt: TGTGCCAGCAGCTTGGACAGTACCTATGGCTACACCTTC

clone_size: -
j_call: TRBJ2-1
v_call: TRBV29-1
d_call: -
cdr3_aa: CSVAGRGPSYNEQFF
cdr3_nt: TGCAGCGTTGCGGGGCGGGGCCCCTCCTACAATGAGCAGTTCTTC

clone_size: -
j_call: TRBJ2-7
v_call: TRBV19
d_call: -
cdr3_aa: CASSQGVGSYEQYF
cdr3_nt: TGTGCCAGTAGTCAGGGCGTGGGATCTTACGAGCAGTACTTC

clone_size: few
j_call: TRBJ1-1
v_call: TRBV5-1
d_call: -
cdr3_aa: CASSLVGRGTEAFF
cdr3_nt: TGCGCCAGCAGCTTGGTTGGAAGGGGCACTGAAGCTTTCTTT

clone_size: once
j_call: TRBJ1-1
v_call: TRBV27
d_call: TRBD1
cdr3_aa: CASSQNRLDRAVEAFF
cdr3_nt: TGTGCCAGCAGTCAAAATAGACTGGACAGGGCAGTTGAAGCTTTCTTT

clone_size: -
j_call: TRBJ1-1
v_call: TRBV11-2
d_call: -
cdr3_aa: CASSLWNTEAFF
cdr3_nt: TGTGCCAGCAGCTTATGGAACACTGAAGCTTTCTTT

clone_size: -
j_call: TRBJ1-2
v_call: TRBV11-2
d_call: -
cdr3_aa: CASSLDLMASGYTF
cdr3_nt: TGTGCCAGCAGCTTAGATCTAATGGCCAGCGGCTACACCTTC

clone_size: few
j_call: TRBJ2-1
v_call: TRBV19
d_call: -
cdr3_aa: CASSMSGLYNEQFF
cdr3_nt: TGTGCCAGTAGTATGTCGGGACTTTACAATGAGCAGTTCTTC